The sequence of this T cell receptor beta chain was determined in a study of regulatory T cells in long-lasting Graves disease. The study's findings and limits: Possibly, accuracy suffered from the small sample size.

J gave up 4 bases and V 4 bases, and 12 bases lay outside the gene matches. The CDR3 runs 17 residues. From germline, CDR1 is MDHEN and CDR2 SYDVKM. Many counts were recorded for this clonotype. What it binds is not known. The TCR beta library used iRepertoire HTBI primers with Arm-PCR amplification of CDR3. In TCRdb, the multiplex PCR reads were re-called with MiXCR into one record per CDR3 protein. This sample has approximately 560,000 distinct CDR3 sequences, with roughly 16% found just once. Time point: newly diagnosed GD, antithyroid drugs for less than 3 months. Scientists built the TCR library using RNA that was extracted from PBMCs. Another study also made use of these data, one on T cells in Graves' hyperthyroidism and ophthalmopathy. That source reports: Diagnostic decisions used clinical symptoms, serum thyroxine and TRAb, thyroid ultrasound and orbital computed tomography. Most clonotypes expanded in the thyroid (above 0.001) were also present in blood.

The gene calls are TRBV28 and TRBJ1-2; 10 bases line up with TRBD1. The sequence was obtained from a man aged 18-30 years with Graves disease. The specimen comprised peripheral blood mononuclear cells (PBMCs), sampled at new diagnosis, from a patient treated with antithyroid drugs. CDR3 region: CASSSPTGGYRGYGYTF. CDR3 DNA: TGTGCCAGCAGTTCCCCGACAGGGGGCTATCGGGGCTATGGCTACACCTTC.